These 10 T cell receptor beta chains came from one sample sequenced in a study of sequential checkpoint blockade in melanoma. Some clones are missing from TCRdb's copy, which holds only in-frame ones; the method was immunoSEQ multiplex PCR. The sample includes more than 10,000 clones, 65% to 85% of them seen just once. Treatment specified: randomized to nivolumab then ipilimumab (arm A) or the reverse (arm B). The specimen comprised CD8+ T cells sorted from blood (inferred from file names), sampled from a patient given nivolumab and ipilimumab in sequence. Every receptor here comes from a human patient with melanoma. Some clones in this sample may be carry-over from other donors' samples.

The rearrangement joins TRBV9 to TRBJ1-6; D possibly corresponds to TRBD1 (6 bases). The V gene lost 6 bases and the J gene lost 5 bases, with 6 bases spanning the gap. This CDR3 has 12 residues. Germline V lookup: CDR1 SGDLS, CDR2 YYNGEE. CDR3 bases: TGTGCCAGCAACAGGGATAATTCACCCCTCCACTTT. It encodes CASNRDNSPLHF.

The V and J genes are TRBV30 and TRBJ2-7; D gene uncertain. Deletions cut 3 bases from V and 0 bases from J, with 9 bases between. The CDR3 contains 13 residues. Germline V gives CDR1 GTSNPN, CDR2 SVGIG (reference sequence). The CDR3 loop reads CAWRMSSSYEQYF. The CDR3 bases are TGTGCCTGGAGGATGAGTAGCTCCTACGAGCAGTACTTC.

The V gene is TRBV7-9, the J gene TRBJ1-1, with 7 bases fitting TRBD1. The V segment lost 4 bases and the J segment 5 bases; nucleotides outside the gene matches: 16. Looked up from germline, CDR1 is SEHNR and CDR2 is FQNEAQ (reference sequence). There are 17 residues in the CDR3. CDR3 protein: CASSSLSQGQGRTEAFF. CDR3 nucleotide sequence: TGTGCCAGCAGCTCTCTCTCACAGGGGCAGGGGAGGACTGAAGCTTTCTTT.

The V call is TRBV4-3, the J call TRBJ2-7; 9 bases are a match to TRBD1. This CDR3 contains 15 residues. CDR1 LGHNA and CDR2 YSLEER come from the germline V gene. J gave up 4 bases and V 2 bases, and 6 bases lay outside the gene matches. The CDR3 DNA follows: TGCGCCAGCAGCCAAACTACAGGGGGCGGGTACGAGCAGTACTTC. Protein sequence: CASSQTTGGGYEQYF.

Details on this clone: A read error is the likely source, as a far larger clone sits one nucleotide away. This chain links TRBV1 with TRBJ1-3; the DNA was not used to check the table's D call, TRBD1. TRBV1 is listed as a pseudogene. The CDR3 runs to 14 residues. The CDR3 protein is CTSSQETGIYTIYF. The CDR3 DNA follows: TGCACCAGCAGCCAAGAGACAGGGATTTACACCATATATTTT.

The gene calls are TRBV4-2 and TRBJ2-3, with TRBD2 identical over 9 bases. The germline CDR1 and CDR2 sequences are LGHNA and YNFKEQ. V trimming: 0 bases; J trimming: 4 bases; junction bases outside the gene matches: 8. The CDR3 is 17 residues long. The chain's CDR3 is CASSQERSGGLADTQYF. The CDR3 DNA sequence: TGTGCCAGCAGCCAAGAGAGGAGCGGGGGGCTCGCAGATACGCAGTATTTT.

The rearrangement links TRBV5-4 to TRBJ1-4; no definite D call. The CDR3 consists of 14 residues. V was pared by 4 bases and J by 4 bases, with 11 bases between. Germline V gene lookup returns CDR1 SGHNT and CDR2 YYREEE (reference sequence). The CDR3 coding sequence is TGTGCCAGCAGCCTGGGCAGGTTTAATGAAAAACTGTTTTTT. Translating gives CASSLGRFNEKLFF.

This clone ranks as medium-sized. This chain joins TRBV27 and TRBJ2-7; the match to TRBD1 covers 7 bases. Per the germline V gene, CDR1 is MNHEY and CDR2 is SMNVEV (reference sequence). The CDR3 totals 15 residues. Unmatched junction bases numbered 4, after V lost 2 bases and J lost 0 bases. The CDR3 loop is CASSLDRVLSYEQYF. The DNA for the CDR3 is TGTGCCAGCAGTTTAGACAGGGTCCTCTCCTACGAGCAGTACTTC.

The chain uses TRBV30 and TRBJ2-3; tentatively, D is TRBD2 (5 bases). This CDR3 is built from 13 residues. Germline V gene data show CDR1 as GTSNPN and CDR2 as SVGIG (reference sequence). Trimming took 2 bases from V and 6 from J, leaving 12 bases between them. The CDR3 nucleotides are TGTGCCTGGAGTAGGACCCGCGGGGATACGCAGTATTTT. Translated, it gives CAWSRTRGDTQYF.

The V call is TRBV27, the J call TRBJ2-3, with 8 bases matching TRBD1. The CDR3 totals 15 residues. J was trimmed by 6 bases and V by 5 bases; bases with no gene match: 10. Per germline, CDR1 MNHEY and CDR2 SMNVEV (reference sequence). CDR3 sequence reads: CASSPTGARGDTQYF. In DNA, the CDR3 is TGTGCCAGCAGTCCGACAGGGGCCCGCGGGGATACGCAGTATTTT.